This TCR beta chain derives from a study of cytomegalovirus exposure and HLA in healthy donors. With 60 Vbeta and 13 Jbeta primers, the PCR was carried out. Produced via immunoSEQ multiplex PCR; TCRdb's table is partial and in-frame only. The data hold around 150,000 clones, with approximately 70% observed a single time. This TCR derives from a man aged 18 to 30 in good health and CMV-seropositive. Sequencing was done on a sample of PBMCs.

CDR3 in amino acids: CASSLAGTGNSPLHF. CDR3 nucleotide sequence: TGTGCCAGCAGCTTAGCGGGGACAGGGAATTCACCCCTCCACTTT. The chain has TRBV7-9 and TRBJ1-6, with 9 bases that match TRBD1. The CDR3 has 15 residues. Germline CDR1 and CDR2: SEHNR and FQNEAQ (reference sequence). V lost 0 bases, J lost 7 bases, and 1 base stayed unmatched.